A single sample gave rise to the 9 T cell receptor beta chains below, sequenced in a study of radiotherapy plus CTLA-4 blockade in lung cancer. This table comes from immunoSEQ multiplex PCR, and its TCRdb copy is limited to in-frame clones, with some not included. The sample lists around 72,000 clones; more than 75% were seen once. This sample comprised peripheral blood, obtained from a patient treated with radiotherapy plus ipilimumab. The receptors stem from a human donor with non-small cell lung cancer who had a complete response to radiotherapy plus ipilimumab.

This chain connects TRBV10-3 to TRBJ2-7; TRBD1 matches at 7 bases. There are 14 residues in the CDR3. V was pared by 4 bases and J by 3 bases, with 6 bases of the junction left unmatched. Germline CDR1 and CDR2: ENHRY and SYGVKD. In DNA, the CDR3 is TGTGCCATCAGTGTGGGACAGCTACTCTACGAGCAGTACTTC. Translation: CAISVGQLLYEQYF.

V is TRBV10-1 and J is TRBJ2-2, with TRBD2 matching 8 bases. CDR3 length: 15 amino acids. Germline CDR1 is WNHNN and CDR2 is SYGVQD (reference sequence). The V segment lost 8 bases and the J segment 5 bases; nucleotides outside the gene matches: 10. The CDR3 is CASGSGGAGTGELFF. The CDR3 DNA follows: TGCGCCAGCGGTTCCGGGGGGGCCGGTACCGGGGAGCTGTTTTTT.

V is TRBV5-4 and J is TRBJ1-2; 7 bases are shared with TRBD1. Germline V lookup: CDR1 SGHNT, CDR2 YYREEE (reference sequence). V trimming: 4 bases; J trimming: 4 bases; junction bases outside the gene matches: 4. The CDR3 sequence is 13 residues long. CDR3 in DNA: TGTGCCAGCAGCACAGACAGGGTCTATGGCTACACCTTC. Translating it yields CASSTDRVYGYTF.

The rearrangement joins TRBV6-5 to TRBJ1-4; TRBD1 is a possible D gene (5 bases). The CDR3 is made up of 15 amino acids. V gave up 0 bases and J gave up 4 bases, with 9 bases separating them. The germline V gene encodes CDR1 MNHEY and CDR2 SVGAGI. The CDR3 DNA is TGTGCCAGCAGTTACTCGGGACGGCTTAATGAAAAACTGTTTTTT. Amino acids: CASSYSGRLNEKLFF.

This CDR3 is CSVLGWDTEAFF. The CDR3 DNA reads TGCAGCGTCTTAGGATGGGACACTGAAGCTTTCTTT. The chain employs TRBV29-1 and TRBJ1-1; no clear D gene. V lost 6 bases, J lost 3 bases, and 11 bases lay in between. This CDR3 spans 12 amino acids. The germline V gene encodes CDR1 SQVTM and CDR2 ANQGSEA.

The V call is TRBV6-4, the J call TRBJ1-1; D might be TRBD1 (6 bases). V lost 3 bases, J lost 1 base, and 12 bases lay in between. The CDR3 contains 15 residues. CDR1 and CDR2 (germline): MRHNA, SNTAGT. CDR3 region: CASSEQGGGNTEAFF. CDR3 DNA: TGTGCCAGCAGTGAACAGGGCGGTGGGAACACTGAAGCTTTCTTT.

The V and J genes are TRBV10-3 and TRBJ1-2; TRBD1 aligns across 7 bases. The V segment lost 4 bases and the J segment 6 bases; nucleotides outside the gene matches: 8. Germline lookup yields CDR1 ENHRY and CDR2 SYGVKD. There are 14 residues in the CDR3. CDR3 region: CAISGTGEYDGYTF. For the CDR3, the DNA is TGTGCCATCAGTGGCACAGGGGAATACGATGGCTACACCTTC.

This clone was observed a few times. The chain carries TRBV5-1 and TRBJ1-6, with no clear D. Germline V gene sequence: CDR1 SGHRS, CDR2 YFSETQ. The CDR3 has 14 residues. V lost 4 bases to trimming and J lost 7 bases, with 12 bases between them. The CDR3 bases are TGCGCCAGCAGCCCAAACGTAGGGAATTCACCCCTCCACTTT. Its translation: CASSPNVGNSPLHF.

V and J are TRBV19 and TRBJ2-5; no clear D gene. Trimming cost V 10 bases and J 1 base, with 13 bases left between them. The CDR3 totals 13 residues. Germline V gives CDR1 LNHDA, CDR2 SQIVND (reference sequence). The DNA for the CDR3 is TGTGCCACTTCCGACACCTTCCAAGAGACCCAGTACTTC. Protein sequence: CATSDTFQETQYF.